The source of this TCR beta chain is a study of cytomegalovirus exposure and HLA in healthy donors. Study-level points and caveats: Associated with cytomegalovirus, according to the listing, were some 180 TCR beta chains.

After removal of 3 bases from V and 1 base from J, the junction contained 7 bases not matched to a gene. CDR3 length: 16 residues. Looked up from germline, CDR1 is MNHNS and CDR2 is SASEGT. As regards this clone: What it binds is unknown.

These donors counted as nominally healthy when sampled, but unrecorded immune exposures were likely. A multiplex PCR was run with 60 Vbeta primers and 13 Jbeta primers. Assay used: immunoSEQ multiplex PCR; TCRdb lists only in-frame clones, some missing. The profile shows approximately 220,000 clones, around 80% of them singletons. Sequencing was performed on PBMCs. The chain has TRBV6-1 and TRBJ2-3; 7 nucleotides match TRBD1. This clonotype originated in a man aged 35-49 years in good health and CMV-seropositive. The CDR3 region has the DNA TGTGCCAGCAGTGAGTTCACAGGGGTGGGCACAGATACGCAGTATTTT. This encodes CASSEFTGVGTDTQYF.